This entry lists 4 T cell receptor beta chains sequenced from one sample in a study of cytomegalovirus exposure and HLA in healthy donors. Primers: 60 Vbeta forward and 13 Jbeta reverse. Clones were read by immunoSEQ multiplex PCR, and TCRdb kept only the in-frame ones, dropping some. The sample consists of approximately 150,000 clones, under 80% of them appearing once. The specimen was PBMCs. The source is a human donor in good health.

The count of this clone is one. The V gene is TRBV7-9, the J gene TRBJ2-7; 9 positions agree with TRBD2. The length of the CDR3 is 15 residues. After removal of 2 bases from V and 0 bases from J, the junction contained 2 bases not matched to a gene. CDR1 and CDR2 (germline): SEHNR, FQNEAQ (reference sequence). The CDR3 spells CASSLLAGSSYEQYF. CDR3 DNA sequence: TGTGCCAGCAGCTTACTAGCGGGAAGCTCCTACGAGCAGTACTTC.

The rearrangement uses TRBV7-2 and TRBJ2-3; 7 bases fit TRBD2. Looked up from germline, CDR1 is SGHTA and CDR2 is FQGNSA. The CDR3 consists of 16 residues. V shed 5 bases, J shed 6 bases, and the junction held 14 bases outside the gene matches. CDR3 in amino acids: CASSRMSGAPGDTQYF. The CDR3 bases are TGTGCCAGCAGCCGAATGAGCGGGGCCCCCGGGGATACGCAGTATTTT.

This CDR3 is CASRGRTVTGELFF. The CDR3 nucleotides are TGTGCCAGCAGGGGTCGGACAGTTACCGGGGAGCTGTTTTTT. The V call is TRBV7-2, the J call TRBJ2-2, with a tentative D call TRBD1 (6 bases). The CDR3 has 14 amino acids. Germline V gene data show CDR1 as SGHTA and CDR2 as FQGNSA. The ends were cut back, 6 bases at V and 5 bases at J, with 13 bases in the middle. Supplemented by reference TRBV7-2 and TRBJ2-2, the full variable domain reads GAGVSQSPSNKVTEKGKDVELRCDPISGHTALYWYRQSLGQGLEFLIYFQGNSAPDKSGLPSDRFSAERTGGSVSTLTIQRTQQEDSAVYLCASRGRTVTGELFFGEGSRLTVL.

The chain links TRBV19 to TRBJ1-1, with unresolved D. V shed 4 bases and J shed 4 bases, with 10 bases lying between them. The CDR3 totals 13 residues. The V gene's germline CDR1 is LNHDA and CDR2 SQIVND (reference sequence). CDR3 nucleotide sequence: TGTGCCAGTAGTAAATCGATAGCCACTGAAGCTTTCTTT. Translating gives CASSKSIATEAFF.